The TCR beta chain described here comes from a study of cytomegalovirus exposure and HLA in healthy donors. In the case of this clone: What it binds is unknown.

The CDR3 sequence is 15 residues long. The ends lost 5 bases at V and 5 bases at J; junction bases unmatched: 10. Germline V CDR1 and CDR2: MDHEN, SYDVKM. The PCR was carried out with 60 Vbeta primers and 13 Jbeta primers. TCRdb keeps only in-frame clones here, not all; method: immunoSEQ multiplex PCR. The repertoire has 200,000 to 250,000 clones, 70% to 90% of them found once; the top ten carry 2.5% to 3%. Points from the study as a whole: The study assumed roughly uniform donor sequencing depth for presence/absence analyses. The investigators catalogued 150 to 200 TCR beta chains as cytomegalovirus-associated. A few chains linked to CMV were shown in vitro to be specific for CMV antigens.

This chain joins TRBV28 and TRBJ2-5, with 8 bases that match TRBD1. This clonotype was sampled from a man aged 25-40 years in good health and CMV-seronegative. The sample consisted of PBMCs. The CDR3 sequence: CASSPWTGYSETQYF. DNA for the CDR3: TGTGCCAGCAGTCCATGGACAGGGTACAGTGAGACCCAGTACTTC. The full variable domain, rest sourced from reference TRBV28 and TRBJ2-5, is DVKVTQSSRYLVKRTGEKVFLECVQDMDHENMFWYRQDPGLGLRLIYFSYDVKMKEKGDIPEGYSVSREKKERFSLILESASTNQTSMYLCASSPWTGYSETQYFGPGTRLLVL.